The sequence of this T cell receptor (beta chain) was determined in a study of graft-versus-host responses after intestinal transplantation. Study summary: Grafts that recipients had were multivisceral, liver-intestinal, or isolated intestinal transplants.

A note on this clone: Its antigen is still unknown.

The CDR3 is made up of 12 amino acids. The V end lost 6 bases, the J end lost 4 bases, and 9 bases lay between the germline ends. Germline CDR1 is MDHEN and CDR2 is SYDVKM. Clones were sequenced by immunoSEQ multiplex PCR, and TCRdb holds only the in-frame ones, with some missing. The table records about 120,000 clones, 90% of them present only once. The input for sequencing was unstimulated CD4+ T cells sorted from spleen or lymph node cells, taken before intestinal transplant. This chain links TRBV28 with TRBJ1-2; no reliable D call. This receptor was identified in a human donor who received an intestinal transplant. The CDR3 bases are TGTGCCAGCAGCTCAAGAGTCTATGGCTACACCTTC. This encodes CASSSRVYGYTF.